This T cell receptor (beta chain) was captured in a study of OX40 agonist ivuxolimab in advanced cancers. TCRdb keeps only in-frame clones here, not all; method: immunoSEQ multiplex PCR. The sample has about 52,000 clones; 88% are singletons. The receptor was derived from an adult with an advanced solid tumor such as melanoma, head and neck, liver or kidney cancer. The specimen was CD4+ or CD8+ T cells sorted from blood, collected in a trial of the OX40 agonist ivuxolimab.

The CDR3: CASSVRQGRKTEAFF. In nucleotides, the CDR3 is TGCGCCAGCAGCGTAAGACAGGGAAGGAAGACTGAAGCTTTCTTT. The chain joins TRBV5-1 to TRBJ1-1; 7 nucleotides match TRBD1. Germline V gene sequence: CDR1 SGHRS, CDR2 YFSETQ. V lost 4 bases to trimming and J lost 5 bases; unmatched junction nucleotides: 11. This CDR3 is built from 15 residues.